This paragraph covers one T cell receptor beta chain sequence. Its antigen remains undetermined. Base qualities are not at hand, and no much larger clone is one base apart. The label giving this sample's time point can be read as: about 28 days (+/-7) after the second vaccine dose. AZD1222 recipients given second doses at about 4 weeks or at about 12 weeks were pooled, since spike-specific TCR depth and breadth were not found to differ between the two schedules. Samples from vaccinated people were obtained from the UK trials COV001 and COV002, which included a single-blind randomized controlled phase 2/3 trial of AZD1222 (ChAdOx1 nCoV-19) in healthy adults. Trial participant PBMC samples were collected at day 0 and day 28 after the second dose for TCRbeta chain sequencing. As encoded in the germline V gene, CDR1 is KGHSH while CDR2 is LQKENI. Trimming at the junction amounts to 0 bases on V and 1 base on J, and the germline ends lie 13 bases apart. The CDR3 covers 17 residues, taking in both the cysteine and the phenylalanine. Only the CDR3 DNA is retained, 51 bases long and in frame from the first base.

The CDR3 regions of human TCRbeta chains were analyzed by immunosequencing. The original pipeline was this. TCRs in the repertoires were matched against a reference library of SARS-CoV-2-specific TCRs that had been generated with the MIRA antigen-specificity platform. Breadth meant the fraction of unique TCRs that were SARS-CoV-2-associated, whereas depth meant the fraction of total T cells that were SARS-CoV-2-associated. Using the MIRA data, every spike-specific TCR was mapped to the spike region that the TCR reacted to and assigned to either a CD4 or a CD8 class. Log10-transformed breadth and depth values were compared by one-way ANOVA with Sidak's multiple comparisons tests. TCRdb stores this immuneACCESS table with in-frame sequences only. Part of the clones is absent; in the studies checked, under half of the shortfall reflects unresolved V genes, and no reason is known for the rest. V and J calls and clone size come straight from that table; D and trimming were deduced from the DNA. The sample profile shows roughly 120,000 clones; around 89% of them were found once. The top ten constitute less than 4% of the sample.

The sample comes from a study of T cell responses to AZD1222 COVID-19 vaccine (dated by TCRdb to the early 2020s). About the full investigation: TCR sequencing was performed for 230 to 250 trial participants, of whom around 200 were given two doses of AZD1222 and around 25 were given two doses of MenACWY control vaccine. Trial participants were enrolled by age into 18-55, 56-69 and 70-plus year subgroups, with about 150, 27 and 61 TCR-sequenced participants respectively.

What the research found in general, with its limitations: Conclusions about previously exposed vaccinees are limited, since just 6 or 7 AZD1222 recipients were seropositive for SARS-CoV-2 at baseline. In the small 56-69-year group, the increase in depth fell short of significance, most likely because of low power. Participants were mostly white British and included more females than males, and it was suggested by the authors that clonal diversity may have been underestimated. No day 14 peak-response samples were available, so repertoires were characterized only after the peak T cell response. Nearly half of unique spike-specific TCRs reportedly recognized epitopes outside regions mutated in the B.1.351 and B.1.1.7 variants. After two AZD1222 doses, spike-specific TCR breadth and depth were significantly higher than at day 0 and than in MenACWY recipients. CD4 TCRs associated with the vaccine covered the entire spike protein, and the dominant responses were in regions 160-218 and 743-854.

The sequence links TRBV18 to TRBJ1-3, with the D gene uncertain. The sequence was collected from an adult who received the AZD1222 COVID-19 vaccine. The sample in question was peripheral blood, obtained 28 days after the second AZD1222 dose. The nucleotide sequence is TGTGCCAGCTCACCACCTAACCGCGGCATTTCTGGAAACACCATATATTTT. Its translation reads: CASSPPNRGISGNTIYF.